A selection of T cell receptor beta chains follows, all from one sample in a study of blood T cell repertoires in COVID-19. Sequenced by immunoSEQ multiplex PCR; TCRdb stores in-frame clones only, minus some. Among tens of thousands of clones, approximately 74% were seen once, and the ten largest hold 3% to 4.5%. Sequenced sample: peripheral blood. These receptors came from a man between 70 and 80 years old with COVID-19, enrolled during active disease. Each CDR3 is given with its conserved first and last residue. The order of the fields is D gene, clone size, V gene, J gene, CDR3 protein, CDR3 DNA. The D gene is left open where the match is weak. Rows give clone size only sometimes, using once, few, many, or a class for an expanded clone.

d_call: .; clone_size: .; v_call: TRBV7-9; j_call: TRBJ2-1; cdr3_aa: CASSATSNSEQFF; cdr3_nt: TGTGCCAGCAGCGCCACTAGTAATAGTGAGCAGTTCTTC
d_call: .; clone_size: .; v_call: TRBV19; j_call: TRBJ1-2; cdr3_aa: CASSIGQGNYGYTF; cdr3_nt: TGTGCCAGTAGTATAGGGCAGGGCAACTATGGCTACACCTTC
d_call: TRBD1; clone_size: .; v_call: TRBV6-6; j_call: TRBJ1-4; cdr3_aa: CASSSDRGRDEKLFF; cdr3_nt: TGTGCCAGCAGCAGCGACAGGGGGCGTGATGAAAAACTGTTTTTT
d_call: .; clone_size: .; v_call: TRBV28; j_call: TRBJ2-7; cdr3_aa: CASSLAASYEQYF; cdr3_nt: TGTGCCAGCAGTTTAGCGGCCTCCTACGAGCAGTACTTC
d_call: .; clone_size: .; v_call: TRBV28; j_call: TRBJ2-6; cdr3_aa: CASSLGGGYSGANVLTF; cdr3_nt: TGTGCCAGCAGTTTAGGGGGAGGCTACTCTGGGGCCAACGTCCTGACTTTC
d_call: .; clone_size: few; v_call: TRBV2; j_call: TRBJ2-2; cdr3_aa: CASSVLTGELFF; cdr3_nt: TGTGCCAGCAGTGTCTTGACCGGGGAGCTGTTTTTT
d_call: .; clone_size: .; v_call: TRBV5-1; j_call: TRBJ1-4; cdr3_aa: CASSLQGGNEKLFF; cdr3_nt: TGCGCCAGCAGCTTACAGGGTGGGAATGAAAAACTGTTTTTT
d_call: TRBD1; clone_size: .; v_call: TRBV5-1; j_call: TRBJ1-1; cdr3_aa: CAARQGENTEAFF; cdr3_nt: TGCGCCGCCAGACAGGGGGAGAACACTGAAGCTTTCTTT
d_call: .; clone_size: .; v_call: TRBV5-6; j_call: TRBJ1-2; cdr3_aa: CASSTSRVLYGYTF; cdr3_nt: TGTGCCAGCAGCACCAGCCGGGTCTTATATGGCTACACCTTC
d_call: TRBD1; clone_size: .; v_call: TRBV18; j_call: TRBJ1-5; cdr3_aa: CASSPGQGDNQPQHF; cdr3_nt: TGTGCCAGCTCACCTGGACAGGGAGATAATCAGCCCCAGCATTTT
d_call: TRBD2; clone_size: .; v_call: TRBV6-2/TRBV6-3; j_call: TRBJ2-1; cdr3_aa: CASSSFSGGRNEQFF; cdr3_nt: TGTGCCAGCAGTTCCTTCAGCGGGGGGAGGAATGAGCAGTTCTTC
d_call: .; clone_size: .; v_call: TRBV12-3/TRBV12-4; j_call: TRBJ2-5; cdr3_aa: CASSFSIQETQYF; cdr3_nt: TGTGCCAGCAGTTTCAGTATACAAGAGACCCAGTACTTC
d_call: .; clone_size: .; v_call: TRBV11-2; j_call: TRBJ2-7; cdr3_aa: CASSLPGESYEQYF; cdr3_nt: TGTGCCAGCAGCTTACCAGGGGAATCCTACGAGCAGTACTTC
d_call: TRBD2; clone_size: few; v_call: TRBV20-1; j_call: TRBJ2-7; cdr3_aa: CSASRASGISEQYF; cdr3_nt: TGCAGTGCTAGTCGGGCTAGCGGGATTTCCGAGCAGTACTTC
d_call: .; clone_size: .; v_call: TRBV7-7; j_call: TRBJ2-3; cdr3_aa: CASSLFPPGAGDTQYF; cdr3_nt: TGTGCTAGCAGCTTATTCCCCCCGGGAGCGGGAGATACGCAGTATTTT
d_call: .; clone_size: .; v_call: TRBV4-3; j_call: TRBJ2-1; cdr3_aa: CASSQDLSSGSYNEQFF; cdr3_nt: TGCGCCAGCAGCCAAGATCTCTCCAGCGGCTCCTACAATGAGCAGTTCTTC
d_call: TRBD2; clone_size: .; v_call: TRBV7-3; j_call: TRBJ2-1; cdr3_aa: CASSLSASGAYNEQFF; cdr3_nt: TGTGCCAGCAGCTTAAGCGCTAGCGGGGCCTACAATGAGCAGTTCTTC
d_call: .; clone_size: few; v_call: TRBV4-2; j_call: TRBJ1-1; cdr3_aa: CASSQETRNTEAFF; cdr3_nt: TGTGCCAGCAGCCAAGAAACAAGGAACACTGAAGCTTTCTTT
d_call: .; clone_size: few; v_call: TRBV4-2; j_call: TRBJ1-3; cdr3_aa: CASSQDPVAASGNTIYF; cdr3_nt: TGTGCCAGCAGCCAAGATCCGGTGGCGGCCTCTGGAAACACCATATATTTT
d_call: TRBD1; clone_size: .; v_call: TRBV27; j_call: TRBJ1-5; cdr3_aa: CASSLGQGVSNQPQHF; cdr3_nt: TGTGCCAGCAGTTTAGGACAGGGAGTGAGCAATCAGCCCCAGCATTTT
d_call: TRBD1; clone_size: few; v_call: TRBV28; j_call: TRBJ1-2; cdr3_aa: CASSASGGFPGYTF; cdr3_nt: TGTGCCAGCAGTGCCTCAGGGGGATTTCCCGGCTACACCTTC
d_call: TRBD1; clone_size: .; v_call: TRBV7-2; j_call: TRBJ1-5; cdr3_aa: CASSRNPDRTNQPQHF; cdr3_nt: TGTGCCAGCAGTCGTAACCCGGACAGGACTAATCAGCCCCAGCATTTT
d_call: .; clone_size: few; v_call: TRBV10-3; j_call: TRBJ2-7; cdr3_aa: CATVQTSPSYEQYF; cdr3_nt: TGTGCCACGGTACAGACCTCCCCTTCCTACGAGCAGTACTTC
d_call: .; clone_size: .; v_call: TRBV5-1; j_call: TRBJ2-5; cdr3_aa: CASSPGLPQETQYF; cdr3_nt: TGCGCCAGCAGCCCCGGACTCCCTCAAGAGACCCAGTACTTC
d_call: .; clone_size: few; v_call: TRBV4-3; j_call: TRBJ2-1; cdr3_aa: CASSLQKAGPYNEQFF; cdr3_nt: TGCGCCAGCAGCCTGCAAAAGGCGGGACCCTACAATGAGCAGTTCTTC
d_call: TRBD2; clone_size: .; v_call: TRBV5-1; j_call: TRBJ2-5; cdr3_aa: CASSALAGFQETQYF; cdr3_nt: TGCGCCAGCAGCGCACTAGCGGGATTCCAAGAGACCCAGTACTTC
d_call: TRBD1; clone_size: .; v_call: TRBV28; j_call: TRBJ2-1; cdr3_aa: CASKGTGTAGGFF; cdr3_nt: TGTGCCAGCAAAGGGACAGGGACAGCCGGGGGGTTCTTC
d_call: TRBD2; clone_size: .; v_call: TRBV7-3; j_call: TRBJ2-1; cdr3_aa: CASSPPGREGGQFF; cdr3_nt: TGTGCCAGCAGCCCTCCGGGGCGGGAGGGCGGGCAGTTCTTC